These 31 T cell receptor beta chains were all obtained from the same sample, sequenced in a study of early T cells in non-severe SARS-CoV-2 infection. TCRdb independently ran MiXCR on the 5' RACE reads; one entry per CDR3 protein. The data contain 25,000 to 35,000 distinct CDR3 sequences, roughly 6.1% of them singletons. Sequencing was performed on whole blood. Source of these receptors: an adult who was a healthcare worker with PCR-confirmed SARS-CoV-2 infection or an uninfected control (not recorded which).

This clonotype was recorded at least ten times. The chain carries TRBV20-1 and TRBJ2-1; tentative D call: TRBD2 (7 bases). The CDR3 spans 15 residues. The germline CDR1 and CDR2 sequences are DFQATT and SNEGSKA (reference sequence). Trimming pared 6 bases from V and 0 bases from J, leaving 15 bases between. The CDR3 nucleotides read TGCAGTGCCCTAGGGGGAGGGGGCTCCTACAATGAGCAGTTCTTC. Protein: CSALGGGGSYNEQFF.

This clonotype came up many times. The CDR3 DNA sequence: TGTGCCAGCAGTGAAAACTACTCTGGGGCCAACGTCCTGACTTTC. The encoded protein is CASSENYSGANVLTF. The rearrangement joins TRBV2 to TRBJ2-6; D is uncertain. The CDR3 has 15 amino acids. V lost 2 bases and J lost 0, with 5 bases in between. Germline V gene sequence: CDR1 SNHLY, CDR2 FYNNEI.

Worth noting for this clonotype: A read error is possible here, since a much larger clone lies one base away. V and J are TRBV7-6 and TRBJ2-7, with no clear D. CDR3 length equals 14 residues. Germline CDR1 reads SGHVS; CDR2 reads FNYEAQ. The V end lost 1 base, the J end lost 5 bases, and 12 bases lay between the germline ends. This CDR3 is CASSLEAGRNEQYF. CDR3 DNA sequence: TGTGCCAGCAGCTTAGAAGCTGGGCGGAACGAGCAGTACTTC.

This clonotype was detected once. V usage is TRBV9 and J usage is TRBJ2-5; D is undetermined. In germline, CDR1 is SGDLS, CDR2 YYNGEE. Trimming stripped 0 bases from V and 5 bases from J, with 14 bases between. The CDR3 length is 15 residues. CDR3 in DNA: TGTGCCAGCAGCGTAGGAGTGACCCCTCGCGAGACCCAGTACTTC. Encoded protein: CASSVGVTPRETQYF.

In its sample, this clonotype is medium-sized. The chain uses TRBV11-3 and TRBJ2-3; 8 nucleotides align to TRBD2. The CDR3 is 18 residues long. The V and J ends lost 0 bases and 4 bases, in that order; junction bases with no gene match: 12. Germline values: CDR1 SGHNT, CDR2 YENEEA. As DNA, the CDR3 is TGTGCCAGCAGCTTAGATCGAGGTAGCGGGATTGGGGCAGATACGCAGTATTTT. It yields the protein CASSLDRGSGIGADTQYF.

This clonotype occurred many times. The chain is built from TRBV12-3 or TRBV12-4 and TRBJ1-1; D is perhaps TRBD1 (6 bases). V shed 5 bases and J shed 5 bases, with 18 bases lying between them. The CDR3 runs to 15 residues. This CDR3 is CASSGGRQVQTEAFF. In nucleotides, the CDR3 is TGTGCCAGCAGTGGGGGTCGACAGGTGCAAACTGAAGCTTTCTTT.

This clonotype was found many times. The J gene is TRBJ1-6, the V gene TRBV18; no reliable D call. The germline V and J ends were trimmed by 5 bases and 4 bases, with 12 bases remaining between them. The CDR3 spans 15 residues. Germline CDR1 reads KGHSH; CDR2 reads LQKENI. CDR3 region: CASSSSRVYNSPLHF. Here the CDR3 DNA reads TGTGCCAGCTCATCCTCGCGGGTGTATAATTCACCCCTCCACTTT.

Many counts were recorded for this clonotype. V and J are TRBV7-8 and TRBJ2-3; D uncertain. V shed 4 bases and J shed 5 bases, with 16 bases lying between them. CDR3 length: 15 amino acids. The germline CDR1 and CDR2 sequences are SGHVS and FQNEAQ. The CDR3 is CASSSRLLTRDTQYF. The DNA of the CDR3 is TGTGCCAGCAGCTCTAGACTTTTGACGAGAGATACGCAGTATTTT.

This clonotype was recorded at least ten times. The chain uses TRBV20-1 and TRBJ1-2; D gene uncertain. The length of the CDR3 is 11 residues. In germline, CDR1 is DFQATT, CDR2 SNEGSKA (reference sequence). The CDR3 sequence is CSLAGDYGYTF. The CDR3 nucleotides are TGCAGCCTAGCAGGTGACTATGGCTACACCTTC.

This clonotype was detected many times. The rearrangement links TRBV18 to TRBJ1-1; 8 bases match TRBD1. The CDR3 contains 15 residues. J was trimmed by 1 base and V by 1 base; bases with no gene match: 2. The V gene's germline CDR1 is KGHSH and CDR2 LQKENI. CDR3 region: CASSPQTGENTEAFF. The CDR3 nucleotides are TGTGCCAGCTCACCACAGACAGGGGAGAACACTGAAGCTTTCTTT. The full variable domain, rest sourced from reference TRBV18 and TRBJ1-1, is NAGVMQNPRHLVRRRGQEARLRCSPMKGHSHVYWYRQLPEEGLKFMVYLQKENIIDESGMPKERFSAEFPKEGPSILRIQQVVRGDSAAYFCASSPQTGENTEAFFGQGTRLTVV.

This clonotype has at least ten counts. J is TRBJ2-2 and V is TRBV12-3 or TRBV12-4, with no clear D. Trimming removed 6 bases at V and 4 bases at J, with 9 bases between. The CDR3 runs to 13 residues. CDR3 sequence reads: CASRPLLTGELFF. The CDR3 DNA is TGTGCCAGCAGACCCCTCCTCACCGGGGAGCTGTTTTTT.

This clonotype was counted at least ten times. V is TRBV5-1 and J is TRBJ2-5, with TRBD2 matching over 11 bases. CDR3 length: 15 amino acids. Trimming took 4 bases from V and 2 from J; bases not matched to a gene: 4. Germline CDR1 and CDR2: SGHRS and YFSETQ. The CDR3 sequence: CASSRGTSGQETQYF. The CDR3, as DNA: TGCGCCAGCAGCCGGGGGACTAGCGGACAAGAGACCCAGTACTTC. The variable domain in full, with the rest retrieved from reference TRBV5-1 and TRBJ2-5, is KAGVTQTPRYLIKTRGQQVTLSCSPISGHRSVSWYQQTPGQGLQFLFEYFSETQRNKGNFPGRFSGRQFSNSRSEMNVSTLELGDSALYLCASSRGTSGQETQYFGPGTRLLVL.

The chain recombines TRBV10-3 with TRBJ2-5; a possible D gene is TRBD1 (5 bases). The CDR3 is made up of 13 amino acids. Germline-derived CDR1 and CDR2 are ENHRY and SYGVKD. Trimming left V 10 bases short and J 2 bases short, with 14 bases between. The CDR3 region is CATRRREQETQYF. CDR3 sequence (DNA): TGTGCCACCCGACGCAGGGAACAAGAGACCCAGTACTTC.

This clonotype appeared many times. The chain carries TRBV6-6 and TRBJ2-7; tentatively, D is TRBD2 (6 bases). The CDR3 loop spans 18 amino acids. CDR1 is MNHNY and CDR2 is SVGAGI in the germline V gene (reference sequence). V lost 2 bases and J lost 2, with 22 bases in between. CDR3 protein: CASSYGQGLQRGTYEQYF. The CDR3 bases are TGTGCCAGCAGTTACGGCCAGGGACTCCAAAGGGGAACCTACGAGCAGTACTTC.

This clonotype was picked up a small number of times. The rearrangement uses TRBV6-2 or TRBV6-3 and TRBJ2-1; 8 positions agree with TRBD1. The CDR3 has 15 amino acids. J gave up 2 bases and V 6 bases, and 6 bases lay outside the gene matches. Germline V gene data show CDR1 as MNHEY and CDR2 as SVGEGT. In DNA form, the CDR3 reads TGTGCCAGCAGCTGGACAGGGAACCCCTACAATGAGCAGTTCTTC. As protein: CASSWTGNPYNEQFF.

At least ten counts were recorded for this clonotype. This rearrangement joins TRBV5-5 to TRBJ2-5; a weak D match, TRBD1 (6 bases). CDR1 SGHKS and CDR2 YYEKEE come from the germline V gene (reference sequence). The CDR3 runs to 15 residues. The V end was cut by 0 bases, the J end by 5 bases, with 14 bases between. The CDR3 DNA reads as TGTGCCAGCAGCTTGGCGGGACAAGGCGGTGAGACCCAGTACTTC. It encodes CASSLAGQGGETQYF. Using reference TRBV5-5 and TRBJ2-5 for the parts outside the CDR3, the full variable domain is DAGVTQSPTHLIKTRGQQVTLRCSPISGHKSVSWYQQVLGQGPQFIFQYYEKEERGRGNFPDRFSARQFPNYSSELNVNALLLGDSALYLCASSLAGQGGETQYFGPGTRLLVL.

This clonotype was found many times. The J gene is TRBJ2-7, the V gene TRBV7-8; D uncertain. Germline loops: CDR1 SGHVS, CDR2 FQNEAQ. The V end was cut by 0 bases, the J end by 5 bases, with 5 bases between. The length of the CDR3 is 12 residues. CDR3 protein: CASSLARDEQYF. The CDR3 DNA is TGTGCCAGCAGCTTAGCCAGAGACGAGCAGTACTTC.

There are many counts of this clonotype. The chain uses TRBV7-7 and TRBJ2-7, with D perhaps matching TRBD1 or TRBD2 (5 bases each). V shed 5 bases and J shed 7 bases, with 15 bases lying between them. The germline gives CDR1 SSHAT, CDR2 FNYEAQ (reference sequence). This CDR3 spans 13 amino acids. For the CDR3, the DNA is TGTGCCAGCAGCCAGGGACGGGCTGGGGAGCAGTACTTC. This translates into CASSQGRAGEQYF.

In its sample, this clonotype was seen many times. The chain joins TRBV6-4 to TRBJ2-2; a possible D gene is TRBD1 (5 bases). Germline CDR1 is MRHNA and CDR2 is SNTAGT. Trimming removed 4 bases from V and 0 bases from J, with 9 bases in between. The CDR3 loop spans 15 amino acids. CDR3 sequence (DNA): TGTGCCAGCAGTGTGGACACCACGAACACCGGGGAGCTGTTTTTT. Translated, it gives CASSVDTTNTGELFF.

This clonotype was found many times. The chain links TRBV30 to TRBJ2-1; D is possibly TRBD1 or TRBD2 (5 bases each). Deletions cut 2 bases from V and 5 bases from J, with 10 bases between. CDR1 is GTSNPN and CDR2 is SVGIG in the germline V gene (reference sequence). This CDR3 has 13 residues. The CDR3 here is CAWSRGDDNEQFF. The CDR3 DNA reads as TGTGCCTGGAGTCGAGGGGACGACAATGAGCAGTTCTTC.

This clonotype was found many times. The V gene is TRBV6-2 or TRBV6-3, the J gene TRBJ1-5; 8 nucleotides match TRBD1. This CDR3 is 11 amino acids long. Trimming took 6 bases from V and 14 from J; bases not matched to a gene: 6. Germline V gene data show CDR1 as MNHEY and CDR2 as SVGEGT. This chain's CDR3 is CASRDRGEKHF. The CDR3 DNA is TGTGCCAGCAGAGACAGGGGTGAAAAGCATTTT.

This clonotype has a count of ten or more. This CDR3 reads CASSSGLSSSYNEQFF. CDR3 DNA sequence: TGTGCCAGCAGCTCAGGACTATCAAGCTCCTACAATGAGCAGTTCTTC. The chain links TRBV7-3 to TRBJ2-1, with a possible D match to TRBD2 (6 bases). The V gene lost 4 bases and the J gene lost 0 bases, with 13 bases spanning the gap. From germline, CDR1 is SGHTA and CDR2 FQGTGA. The CDR3 is 16 residues long.

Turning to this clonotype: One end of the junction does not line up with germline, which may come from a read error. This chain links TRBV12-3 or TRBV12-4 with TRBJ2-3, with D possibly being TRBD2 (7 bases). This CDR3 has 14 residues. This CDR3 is CASNLIGGRSTQYF. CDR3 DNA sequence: TGTGCCAGCAATTTAATCGGGGGGCGCTCAACGCAGTATTTT.

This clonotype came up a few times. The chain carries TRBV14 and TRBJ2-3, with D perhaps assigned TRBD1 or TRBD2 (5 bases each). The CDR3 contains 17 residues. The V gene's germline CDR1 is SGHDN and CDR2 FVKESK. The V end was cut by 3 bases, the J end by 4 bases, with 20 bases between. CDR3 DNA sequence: TGTGCCAGCAGCCACCTCCCAGGGAGAGTGGGAGCAGATACGCAGTATTTT. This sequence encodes CASSHLPGRVGADTQYF. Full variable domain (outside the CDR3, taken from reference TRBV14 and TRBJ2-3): EAGVTQFPSHSVIEKGQTVTLRCDPISGHDNLYWYRRVMGKEIKFLLHFVKESKQDESGMPNNRFLAERTGGTYSTLKVQPAELEDSGVYFCASSHLPGRVGADTQYFGPGTRLTVL.

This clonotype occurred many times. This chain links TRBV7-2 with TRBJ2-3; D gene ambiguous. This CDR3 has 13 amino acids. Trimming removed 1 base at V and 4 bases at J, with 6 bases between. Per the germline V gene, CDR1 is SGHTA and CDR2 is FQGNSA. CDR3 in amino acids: CASSLGAADTQYF. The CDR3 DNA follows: TGTGCCAGCAGCTTAGGCGCGGCAGATACGCAGTATTTT.

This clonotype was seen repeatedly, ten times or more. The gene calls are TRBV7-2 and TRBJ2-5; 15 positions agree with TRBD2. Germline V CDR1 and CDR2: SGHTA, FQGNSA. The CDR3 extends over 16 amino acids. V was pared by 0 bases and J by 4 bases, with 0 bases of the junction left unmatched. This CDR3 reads CASSLAGLAGGETQYF. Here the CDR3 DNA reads TGTGCCAGCAGCTTAGCGGGACTAGCGGGAGGAGAGACCCAGTACTTC.

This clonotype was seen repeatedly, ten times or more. As DNA, the CDR3 is TGTGCCAGCAGCCTACGCACCCATTCGATGAACACTGAAGCTTTCTTT. The encoded protein is CASSLRTHSMNTEAFF. The chain links TRBV3-1 to TRBJ1-1; D uncertain. The CDR3 covers 16 residues. V shed 4 bases and J shed 0 bases, with 15 bases lying between them. Germline V CDR1 and CDR2: LGHDT, YNNKEL (reference sequence).

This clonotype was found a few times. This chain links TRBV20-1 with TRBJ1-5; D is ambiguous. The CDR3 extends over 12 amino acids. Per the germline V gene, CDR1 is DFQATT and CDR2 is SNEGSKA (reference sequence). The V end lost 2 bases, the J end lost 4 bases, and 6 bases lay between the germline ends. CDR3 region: CSARFGNQPQHF. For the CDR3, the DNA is TGCAGTGCTAGATTCGGGAATCAGCCCCAGCATTTT.

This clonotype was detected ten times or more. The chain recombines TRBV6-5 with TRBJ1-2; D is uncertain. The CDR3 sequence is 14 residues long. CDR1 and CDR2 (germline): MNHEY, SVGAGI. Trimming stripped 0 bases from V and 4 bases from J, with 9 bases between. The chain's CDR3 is CASSYSTIGYGYTF. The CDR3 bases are TGTGCCAGCAGTTACTCGACAATAGGCTATGGCTACACCTTC.

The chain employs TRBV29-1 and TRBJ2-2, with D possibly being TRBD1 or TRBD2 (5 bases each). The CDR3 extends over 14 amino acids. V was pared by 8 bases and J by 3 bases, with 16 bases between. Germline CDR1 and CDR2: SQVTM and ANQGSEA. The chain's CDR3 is CSTRDGIYTGELFF. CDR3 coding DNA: TGCAGCACAAGGGACGGTATTTACACCGGGGAGCTGTTTTTT.

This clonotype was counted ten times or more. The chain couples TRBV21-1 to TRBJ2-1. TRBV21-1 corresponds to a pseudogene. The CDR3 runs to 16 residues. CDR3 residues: CASSKAQELPYNEQFF. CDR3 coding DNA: TGTGCCAGCAGCAAAGCCCAGGAGTTGCCCTACAATGAGCAGTTCTTC.